The 31 T cell receptor beta chains given below trace back to one sample, sequenced in a study of shared clonotypes between healthy human individuals (dated by TCRdb to 2020 to 2021). The library was obtained by the immunoSEQ multiplex PCR assay. TCRdb provides this immuneACCESS table in a form limited to in-frame rearrangements. Some clones are lacking; in checked studies, under half of them reflect an unresolved V gene, and why the rest are absent is not known. For this sample the table gives about 2,200,000 clones, of which 85% to 95% were detected only once. Of the sample, more than 1.5% falls within the top ten clones. For the CD8 naive samples, CD45RO-negative cells were positively selected for CCR7, yielding a CD45RA+CCR7+ population from which TemRA cells were excluded. The specimen was naive CD8+ T cells from PBMCs. In light of the paper, this sample's cell subset or site label describes: CD45RA+CCR7+. All receptors come from a man in his late teens or twenties in good health. Some clones in this sample may be carry-over from other donors' samples.

This rearrangement joins TRBV9 to TRBJ1-2; a weak D match, TRBD1 (6 bases). V was clipped by 4 bases and J by 4 bases, with 14 bases between them. In germline, CDR1 is SGDLS, CDR2 YYNGEE. The CDR3 runs 14 residues. In DNA form, the CDR3 reads TGTGCCAGCAGCAAGACAGGACCCTTCTATGGCTACACCTTC. Protein sequence: CASSKTGPFYGYTF.

This clone occurred once. The chain uses TRBV25-1 and TRBJ1-2; D unclear. CDR1 MGHDK and CDR2 SYGVNS come from the germline V gene. This CDR3 region has 15 residues. Trimming pared 4 bases from V and 2 bases from J, leaving 14 bases between. The CDR3 region has the DNA TGTGCCAGCAGTGGGTACTCTCACGGCAACTATGGCTACACCTTC. Amino acid sequence: CASSGYSHGNYGYTF.

Notes on this clone: This specimen includes other DNA sequences encoding the same CDR3. The V call is TRBV7-6, the J call TRBJ2-7, with TRBD2 matching 7 bases. Germline CDR1 SGHVS, CDR2 FNYEAQ. The V segment lost 5 bases and the J segment 4 bases; nucleotides outside the gene matches: 8. The CDR3 sequence is 14 residues long. CDR3 amino acids: CASSPGLADYEQYF. The CDR3, as DNA: TGTGCCAGCAGCCCGGGGCTAGCGGATTACGAGCAGTACTTC. The variable domain in full, with the rest retrieved from reference TRBV7-6 and TRBJ2-7, is GAGVSQSPRYKVTKRGQDVALRCDPISGHVSLYWYRQALGQGPEFLTYFNYEAQQDKSGLPNDRFSAERPEGSISTLTIQRTEQRDSAMYRCASSPGLADYEQYFGPGTRLTVT.

The genes are TRBV27 and TRBJ2-3, with TRBD1 matching 8 bases. The CDR3 covers 17 residues. Germline values: CDR1 MNHEY, CDR2 SMNVEV (reference sequence). J was trimmed by 3 bases and V by 1 base; bases with no gene match: 9. CDR3 in amino acids: CASSLFRLDRATDTQYF. CDR3 DNA: TGTGCCAGCAGTTTATTTCGTCTGGACAGGGCTACAGATACGCAGTATTTT.

The chain uses TRBV23-1 and TRBJ1-2, with D possibly matching TRBD1 (5 bases). TRBV23-1 is placed among ORFs of uncertain function. CDR3 length: 14 residues. V dropped 0 bases and J dropped 7 bases, with 12 bases sitting between them. The CDR3 is CASSQSGGWSGYTF. CDR3 sequence (DNA): TGCGCCAGCAGTCAATCGGGGGGTTGGAGTGGCTACACCTTC.

V gene TRBV10-2 combines with J gene TRBJ2-7; a weak D match, TRBD1 (5 bases). CDR3 length: 13 residues. Germline lookup yields CDR1 WSHSY and CDR2 SAAADI. Trimming left V 2 bases short and J 3 bases short, with 8 bases between. The CDR3 reads CASSEGARYEQYF. DNA for the CDR3: TGCGCCAGCAGTGAGGGGGCGCGCTACGAGCAGTACTTC.

The CDR3: CASSISRTGPREQYF. CDR3 bases: TGTGCCAGTAGTATATCACGGACAGGCCCTAGAGAGCAGTACTTC. J is TRBJ2-7 and V is TRBV19, with 7 bases that match TRBD1. The length of the CDR3 is 15 residues. The germline gives CDR1 LNHDA, CDR2 SQIVND (reference sequence). Unmatched junction bases numbered 11, after V lost 2 bases and J lost 7 bases.

The table lists this clone with a count of one. The chain links TRBV27 to TRBJ1-2, with a tentative D call TRBD1 (6 bases). CDR3 length equals 16 residues. Germline CDR1 is MNHEY and CDR2 is SMNVEV (reference sequence). V lost 3 bases and J lost 4, with 18 bases in between. The CDR3, as DNA: TGTGCCAGCAGTTTGCGGGGGCCTCTACCCCTCTATGGCTACACCTTC. Its protein is CASSLRGPLPLYGYTF.

About this clone: This same CDR3 is encoded by further DNA sequences in the sample. This sequence joins TRBV13 and TRBJ2-7, with 7 bases lining up with TRBD2. Unmatched junction bases numbered 0, after V lost 4 bases and J lost 0 bases. Germline V lookup: CDR1 PRHDT, CDR2 FYEKMQ (reference sequence). This CDR3 is 13 amino acids long. Here the CDR3 DNA reads TGTGCCAGCAGCTGGGGGGGCTCCTACGAGCAGTACTTC. It is translated as CASSWGGSYEQYF.

The chain uses TRBV6-4 and TRBJ2-1; 7 bases are shared with TRBD1. The trim removed 3 bases at V and 2 bases at J, leaving 13 bases unmatched. The CDR3 sequence is 18 residues long. Looked up from germline, CDR1 is MRHNA and CDR2 is SNTAGT. CDR3 amino acids: CASSETLRAGGTYNEQFF. The CDR3 DNA reads TGTGCCAGCAGTGAGACTCTTAGAGCAGGGGGAACCTACAATGAGCAGTTCTTC.

This sequence joins TRBV27 and TRBJ2-2; 9 bases are a match to TRBD2. The CDR3 consists of 17 residues. CDR1 is MNHEY and CDR2 is SMNVEV in the germline V gene (reference sequence). The junction had 11 bases not matched to a gene; V was cut back by 4 bases and J by 5 bases. CDR3 sequence (DNA): TGTGCCAGCAGTTCCCCGACTAGCGGCCTTCGGACCGGGGAGCTGTTTTTT. It translates to CASSSPTSGLRTGELFF.

Notes on this clone: Distinct nucleotide sequences in the sample also encode this CDR3. V usage is TRBV27 and J usage is TRBJ2-1; TRBD2 matches at 11 bases. The V gene end was trimmed by 8 bases and the J gene end by 3 bases; junction bases not matched to a gene: 0. Per germline, CDR1 MNHEY and CDR2 SMNVEV (reference sequence). CDR3 length equals 13 residues. Here the CDR3 reads CASGTSGYNEQFF. The CDR3 DNA sequence: TGTGCCAGCGGGACTAGCGGCTACAATGAGCAGTTCTTC.

The chain employs TRBV6-6 and TRBJ1-1; D call uncertain. The CDR3 is 14 residues long. V was cut by 6 bases and J by 7 bases, with 18 bases left in between. CDR1 and CDR2 (germline): MNHNY, SVGAGI (reference sequence). The CDR3 spells CASSPRAGSNEAFF. The CDR3 DNA sequence: TGTGCCAGCAGCCCAAGGGCCGGCTCGAATGAAGCTTTCTTT.

V is TRBV4-1 and J is TRBJ2-7, with 7 bases aligning to TRBD1. V trimming: 1 base; J trimming: 5 bases; junction bases outside the gene matches: 2. Germline CDR1 MGHRA, CDR2 YSYEKL. The CDR3 is 13 amino acids. The CDR3 region is CASSQGQGHEQYF. The CDR3 nucleotides are TGCGCCAGCAGCCAAGGACAGGGCCACGAGCAGTACTTC.

The V and J genes are TRBV10-3 and TRBJ2-7, with D perhaps matching TRBD1 (5 bases). The germline V and J ends were trimmed by 4 bases and 4 bases, with 11 bases remaining between them. This CDR3 has 13 amino acids. Germline CDR1 ENHRY, CDR2 SYGVKD. CDR3 in amino acids: CAISGTNSYEQYF. The CDR3 DNA is TGTGCCATCAGTGGGACAAATTCTTACGAGCAGTACTTC.

V is TRBV28 and J is TRBJ1-5; D unclear. This CDR3 has 13 amino acids. Between the trimmed V and J ends, which lost 4 bases and 5 bases, there was a span of 9 bases. The germline gives CDR1 MDHEN, CDR2 SYDVKM. Here the CDR3 reads CASSSRGHQPQHF. CDR3 sequence (DNA): TGTGCCAGCAGTTCACGTGGTCATCAGCCCCAGCATTTT.

V gene TRBV5-1 combines with J gene TRBJ2-1; D remains unclear. V lost 1 base and J lost 3, with 5 bases in between. The germline V gene has CDR1 SGHRS and CDR2 YFSETQ. The CDR3 has 13 residues. The CDR3 nucleotides read TGCGCCAGCAGCTTGAACAGCTACAATGAGCAGTTCTTC. The encoded protein is CASSLNSYNEQFF.

The CDR3 loop reads CASSSRDSHTDTQYF. In nucleotides, the CDR3 is TGTGCCAGTAGTTCTAGGGACTCCCACACAGATACGCAGTATTTT. The V and J genes are TRBV19 and TRBJ2-3, with a tentative D call TRBD2 (6 bases). The CDR3 is 15 amino acids. The germline gives CDR1 LNHDA, CDR2 SQIVND (reference sequence). The V end was cut by 5 bases, the J end by 2 bases, with 14 bases between. The entire variable domain, with the rest obtained from reference TRBV19 and TRBJ2-3, is as follows: DGGITQSPKYLFRKEGQNVTLSCEQNLNHDAMYWYRQDPGQGLRLIYYSQIVNDFQKGDIAEGYSVSREKKESFPLTVTSAQKNPTAFYLCASSSRDSHTDTQYFGPGTRLTVL.

The chain employs TRBV29-1 and TRBJ2-1; the match to TRBD2 covers 14 bases. With 3 bases clipped from V and 4 bases from J, the junction kept 8 bases outside the gene matches. Germline V gene lookup returns CDR1 SQVTM and CDR2 ANQGSEA. This CDR3 comprises 17 residues. CDR3 residues: CSVEGLAGVGVYNEQFF. The CDR3 DNA follows: TGCAGCGTTGAGGGACTAGCGGGAGTTGGGGTATACAATGAGCAGTTCTTC.

The chain has TRBV5-6 and TRBJ2-5, with D tentatively TRBD1 (6 bases). The ends were cut back, 2 bases at V and 9 bases at J, with 14 bases in the middle. The V gene's germline CDR1 is SGHDT and CDR2 YYEEEE. This CDR3 spans 13 amino acids. The CDR3 DNA reads as TGTGCCAGCAGCTTCGGTACAGGGATGGCCCAGTACTTC. Protein product: CASSFGTGMAQYF.

V usage is TRBV4-1 and J usage is TRBJ2-5; the D gene is possibly TRBD2 (6 bases). From germline, CDR1 is MGHRA and CDR2 YSYEKL. Trimming stripped 1 base from V and 2 bases from J, with 11 bases between. This CDR3 has 15 amino acids. The CDR3 DNA reads as TGCGCCAGCAGCCAAGTGGAGGGAGAGCAAGAGACCCAGTACTTC. Translation: CASSQVEGEQETQYF.

This clone was seen a few times. Other DNA sequences in this specimen translate into the identical CDR3. The rearrangement joins TRBV27 to TRBJ1-2; D call uncertain. Germline CDR1 reads MNHEY; CDR2 reads SMNVEV (reference sequence). The CDR3 totals 13 residues. Trimming pared 3 bases from V and 5 bases from J, leaving 10 bases between. The CDR3 spells CASSFSRTYGYTF. DNA for the CDR3: TGTGCCAGCAGTTTCTCCCGGACGTATGGCTACACCTTC.

J is TRBJ2-4 and V is TRBV29-1; 8 nucleotides align to TRBD1. The CDR3 has 12 amino acids. Germline V gives CDR1 SQVTM, CDR2 ANQGSEA. Losses at the gene ends were 7 bases for V and 6 bases for J; bases not matched to a gene: 5. The CDR3 nucleotides read TGCAGCGCCCAGGGGGCGCGAAACATTCAGTACTTC. It yields the protein CSAQGARNIQYF.

The chain combines TRBV11-2 with TRBJ1-4, with 8 bases that match TRBD1. Germline-derived CDR1 and CDR2 are SGHAT and FQNNGV. The V and J ends lost 5 bases and 4 bases, in that order; junction bases with no gene match: 12. The length of the CDR3 is 17 residues. The chain's CDR3 is CASSPQDRVRDNEKLFF. The CDR3 coding sequence is TGTGCCAGCAGCCCCCAGGACAGGGTAAGGGATAATGAAAAACTGTTTTTT.

A word on this clone: This sample includes further DNA sequences coding for the same CDR3. This chain joins TRBV5-6 and TRBJ2-3; the D is unclear. With 4 bases removed from V and 4 bases from J, the gap between germline ends came to 7 bases. Germline lookup yields CDR1 SGHDT and CDR2 YYEEEE. The CDR3 contains 12 residues. The CDR3 spells CASSLAPDTQYF. The CDR3 DNA reads as TGTGCCAGCAGCCTCGCCCCAGATACGCAGTATTTT.

The CDR3 DNA reads as TGTGCCACCAGCACCCTAGCGGGAGGGCCTGAGAATGAGCAGTTCTTC. This translates into CATSTLAGGPENEQFF. The chain has TRBV15 and TRBJ2-1; the match to TRBD2 covers 12 bases. The ends lost 4 bases at V and 7 bases at J; junction bases unmatched: 8. From germline, CDR1 is LNHNV and CDR2 YYDKDF (reference sequence). CDR3 length equals 16 residues.

V and J are TRBV7-9 and TRBJ2-2; TRBD1 matches at 7 bases. The V segment lost 1 base and the J segment 6 bases; nucleotides outside the gene matches: 17. The CDR3 covers 19 residues. Germline-derived CDR1 and CDR2 are SEHNR and FQNEAQ (reference sequence). The CDR3 coding sequence is TGTGCCAGCAGCTTAGTTGAAGGAGGTTTGACAGGGTCGGCCGGGGAGCTGTTTTTT. This sequence encodes CASSLVEGGLTGSAGELFF.

The chain couples TRBV7-9 to TRBJ2-1; 10 positions match TRBD2. The CDR3 covers 16 residues. V was pared by 5 bases and J by 12 bases, with 16 bases of the junction left unmatched. Germline V gene data show CDR1 as SEHNR and CDR2 as FQNEAQ (reference sequence). This chain's CDR3 is CASSPRLLAGNYVQFF. CDR3 bases: TGTGCCAGCAGCCCCCGATTACTAGCGGGAAACTATGTGCAGTTCTTC.

The chain combines TRBV9 with TRBJ2-7; no firm D call. Germline lookup yields CDR1 SGDLS and CDR2 YYNGEE. There are 14 residues in the CDR3. V lost 3 bases and J lost 3, with 13 bases in between. The CDR3 sequence: CASSEKGWGYEQYF. DNA of the CDR3: TGTGCCAGCAGCGAGAAGGGTTGGGGCTACGAGCAGTACTTC.

V usage is TRBV13 and J usage is TRBJ2-2; D is unclear. The germline V gene has CDR1 PRHDT and CDR2 FYEKMQ (reference sequence). V was shortened by 1 base and J by 6 bases, with 9 bases between the two germline ends. There are 14 residues in the CDR3. The CDR3 bases are TGTGCCAGCAGCTTAGTCGAGGCACCCGGGGAGCTGTTTTTT. Amino acids: CASSLVEAPGELFF.

The chain recombines TRBV7-3 with TRBJ2-1, with TRBD2 as a possible D gene (6 bases). V was clipped by 5 bases and J by 2 bases, with 13 bases between them. The germline V gene has CDR1 SGHTA and CDR2 FQGTGA. The CDR3 extends over 15 amino acids. CDR3 in DNA: TGTGCCAGCAGCATTCGGGAGACCCCCTACAATGAGCAGTTCTTC. Translation gives CASSIRETPYNEQFF.